One and the same sample provided the 18 T cell receptor beta chains below, sequenced in a study of CD8 T cells in Susac syndrome. Random hexamers served to reverse transcribe roughly 0.5 to 1 ug RNA. TCRdb processed the immunoSEQ multiplex PCR reads anew with MiXCR; each CDR3 protein has one entry. The sample includes more than 100,000 distinct CDR3 sequences, approximately 79% seen only once; the top ten take around 0.5%. The material sequenced was CD8+ T cells from PBMCs. These receptors were taken from a human donor with multiple sclerosis.

The chain links TRBV12-3 or TRBV12-4 to TRBJ2-1; D unclear. This CDR3 spans 14 amino acids. V lost 5 bases and J 1 base, leaving 9 bases between the germline ends. CDR3 in amino acids: CASSVWGSYNEQFF. CDR3 DNA sequence: TGTGCCAGCAGTGTTTGGGGTTCCTACAATGAGCAGTTCTTC.

The genes are TRBV4-3 and TRBJ2-3; tentative D call: TRBD2 (6 bases). The CDR3 runs to 17 residues. V lost 1 base and J lost 5, with 19 bases in between. Germline CDR1 and CDR2: LGHNA and YSLEER. The CDR3 coding sequence is TGCGCCAGCAGCCAAGTCGGGTTGCGGGATCTGGTAGATACGCAGTATTTT. Its protein product is CASSQVGLRDLVDTQYF.

The genes are TRBV24-1 and TRBJ2-2; D is unclear. CDR3 length equals 16 residues. The germline V gene encodes CDR1 KGHDR and CDR2 SFDVKD. With 2 bases removed from V and 2 bases from J, the gap between germline ends came to 11 bases. Written as DNA, the CDR3 is TGTGCCACCAGTGATTCTTGGACGACTAACACCGGGGAGCTGTTTTTT. Its translation is CATSDSWTTNTGELFF.

The table lists this clonotype with a count of one. V gene TRBV5-4 combines with J gene TRBJ1-1; D unclear. CDR1 and CDR2 (germline): SGHNT, YYREEE (reference sequence). The CDR3 contains 11 residues. The V and J ends lost 3 bases and 8 bases respectively, with 8 bases between them. The chain's CDR3 is CASSSAVEAFF. CDR3 nucleotide sequence: TGTGCCAGCAGCTCAGCTGTAGAAGCTTTCTTT.

The chain combines TRBV6-5 with TRBJ2-1; D is possibly TRBD1 or TRBD2 (5 bases each). CDR1 is MNHEY and CDR2 is SVGAGI in the germline V gene. Trimming removed 6 bases from V and 7 bases from J, with 13 bases in between. The CDR3 covers 13 residues. The CDR3 is CASSQGRRNEQFF. CDR3 bases: TGTGCCAGCAGCCAGGGACGACGGAATGAGCAGTTCTTC.

The sample holds a few counts of this clonotype. The chain recombines TRBV12-3 or TRBV12-4 with TRBJ1-1; no reliable D call. This CDR3 comprises 13 residues. Between the trimmed V and J ends, which lost 3 bases and 1 base, there was a span of 6 bases. The CDR3 coding sequence is TGTGCCAGCAGTTTTCCGAGGAACACTGAAGCTTTCTTT. It translates to CASSFPRNTEAFF.

The chain recombines TRBV7-6 with TRBJ2-1; TRBD2 matches at 10 bases. Germline V gene lookup returns CDR1 SGHVS and CDR2 FNYEAQ. Unmatched junction bases numbered 14, after V lost 5 bases and J lost 10 bases. The CDR3 is made up of 16 amino acids. CDR3 sequence reads: CASSHLLAGDWEEQFF. The DNA for the CDR3 is TGTGCCAGCAGCCACCTGCTAGCGGGAGATTGGGAGGAGCAGTTCTTC.

This clonotype occurred a few times. This sequence joins TRBV6-5 and TRBJ1-1; the match to TRBD1 covers 9 bases. Germline CDR1 reads MNHEY; CDR2 reads SVGAGI. V trimming: 5 bases; J trimming: 3 bases; junction bases outside the gene matches: 7. The CDR3 extends over 15 amino acids. CDR3: CASSPTRDRDTEAFF. CDR3 DNA: TGTGCCAGCAGTCCTACTCGGGACAGGGACACTGAAGCTTTCTTT.

V gene TRBV29-1 combines with J gene TRBJ2-1; 9 nucleotides line up with TRBD2. The germline V gene encodes CDR1 SQVTM and CDR2 ANQGSEA. V lost 7 bases and J lost 7; bases outside the gene matches: 11. The CDR3 sequence is 14 residues long. As DNA, the CDR3 is TGCAGCGCGCAGGGCGGGAGGGCCTTTAATGAGCAGTTCTTC. Its translation: CSAQGGRAFNEQFF.

J is TRBJ2-3 and V is TRBV20-1, with a possible D match to TRBD2 (5 bases). Germline V gene sequence: CDR1 DFQATT, CDR2 SNEGSKA (reference sequence). There are 13 residues in the CDR3. Trimming removed 3 bases at V and 4 bases at J, with 11 bases between. This CDR3 is CSARGGGADTQYF. In DNA form, the CDR3 reads TGCAGTGCTAGGGGTGGAGGAGCAGATACGCAGTATTTT.

In regard to this clonotype: Sequence at one end of the junction differs from germline and may be a read error. The chain uses TRBV19 and TRBJ2-3; either TRBD1 or TRBD2 may fit D (5 bases each). CDR3 size: 15 residues. From germline, CDR1 is LNHDA and CDR2 SQIVND (reference sequence). CDR3 residues: CAGSIGSGPTDTQYF. CDR3 DNA sequence: TGTGCCGGTAGTATCGGGTCGGGGCCCACAGATACGCAGTATTTT.

The rearrangement uses TRBV4-1 and TRBJ1-1; the D gene is possibly TRBD1 (6 bases). V gave up 3 bases and J gave up 7 bases, with 24 bases separating them. In germline, CDR1 is MGHRA, CDR2 YSYEKL. The CDR3 totals 17 residues. The DNA for the CDR3 is TGCGCCAGCAGCCAGATCCCACAGGGCCCTAAAGAGGGTGAAGCTTTCTTT. Its translation is CASSQIPQGPKEGEAFF.

The chain carries TRBV2 and TRBJ2-2; D is undetermined. This CDR3 comprises 17 residues. Trimming took off 5 bases at V and 5 bases at J, with 21 bases between the two ends. Per germline, CDR1 SNHLY and CDR2 FYNNEI. CDR3 sequence (DNA): TGTGCCAGCAGTCAACCAATAAACCGACCCTTAACCGGGGAGCTGTTTTTT. Protein sequence: CASSQPINRPLTGELFF.

This clonotype was seen a single time. The chain uses TRBV20-1 and TRBJ1-1; D uncertain. The V gene's germline CDR1 is DFQATT and CDR2 SNEGSKA (reference sequence). Deletions cut 8 bases from V and 6 bases from J, with 7 bases between. CDR3 length equals 9 residues. For the CDR3, the DNA is TGCAGTCTTAAAGCTGAAGCTTTCTTT. It specifies CSLKAEAFF.

V and J are TRBV2 and TRBJ1-5; D remains ambiguous. Trimming cost V 6 bases and J 1 base, with 16 bases left between them. The CDR3 runs to 16 residues. In germline, CDR1 is SNHLY, CDR2 FYNNEI. The DNA for the CDR3 is TGTGCCAGCAGCAACGTGGAGGGAATGAGCAATCAGCCCCAGCATTTT. It encodes CASSNVEGMSNQPQHF.

The chain employs TRBV7-9 and TRBJ1-3; TRBD1 might be the D (5 bases). Germline values: CDR1 SEHNR, CDR2 FQNEAQ (reference sequence). CDR3 length equals 13 residues. The CDR3 is CALGGVLLNTIYF. CDR3 sequence (DNA): TGTGCTCTCGGAGGGGTGCTTTTGAACACCATATATTTT.

The V and J genes are TRBV4-1 and TRBJ2-1, with a possible D match to TRBD1 (6 bases). The germline CDR1 and CDR2 sequences are MGHRA and YSYEKL. Trimming stripped 1 base from V and 2 bases from J, with 9 bases between. CDR3 length: 15 amino acids. The CDR3 loop reads CASSQVQGAYNEQFF. The CDR3 DNA reads TGCGCCAGCAGCCAAGTACAGGGTGCCTACAATGAGCAGTTCTTC.

The V gene is TRBV28, the J gene TRBJ2-5; the match to TRBD1 covers 12 bases. The V segment lost 2 bases and the J segment 5 bases; nucleotides outside the gene matches: 6. CDR3 length: 16 residues. The germline V gene encodes CDR1 MDHEN and CDR2 SYDVKM. The DNA of the CDR3 is TGTGCCAGCAGTTTAGGGACAGGGGGCGAGGATGAGACCCAGTACTTC. This translates into CASSLGTGGEDETQYF.